This T cell receptor beta chain was identified during a study of beta chain features in type 1 diabetes. Findings and caveats of the study: Naive, central memory and Treg TCRB repertoires seemed to resemble each other more closely in patients than they did in healthy donors. Shortening of TCRB CDR3s, moderate but significant, appeared in all four CD4+ subsets of Type 1 diabetes patients.

This CDR3 spans 14 amino acids. The V gene's germline CDR1 is ENHRY and CDR2 SYGVKD. The ends lost 4 bases at V and 5 bases at J; junction bases unmatched: 4. Notes on this clone: Antigen unknown. Within the sample, other DNA sequences also encode this same CDR3.

Post-sort purity exceeded 98% for all sorted populations. Reverse transcribing all isolated RNA meant expressed TCRB transcripts were sequenced. Generated by immunoSEQ multiplex PCR, the TCRdb table keeps only in-frame clones and is missing some. The sample contains fewer than 400,000 clones, less than 9.5% of which appear only once. The clonotype originates from a woman younger than 35 in good health. The genes are TRBV10-3 and TRBJ2-5, with TRBD2 matching over 10 bases. The sample was central memory CD4+ T cells from blood. CDR3 nucleotides: TGTGCCATCAGTGGCCTAGCGGGAGAGGAGACCCAGTACTTC. It codes for CAISGLAGEETQYF.